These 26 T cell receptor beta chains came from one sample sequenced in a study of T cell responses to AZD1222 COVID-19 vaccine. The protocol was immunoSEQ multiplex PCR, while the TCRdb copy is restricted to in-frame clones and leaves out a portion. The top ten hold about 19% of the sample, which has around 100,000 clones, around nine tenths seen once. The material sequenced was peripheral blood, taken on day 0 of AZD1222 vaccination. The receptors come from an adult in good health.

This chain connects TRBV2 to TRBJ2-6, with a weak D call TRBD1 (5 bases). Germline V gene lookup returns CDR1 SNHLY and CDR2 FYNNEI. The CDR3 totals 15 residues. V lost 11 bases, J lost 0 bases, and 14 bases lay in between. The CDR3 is CAGTPTGSGANVLTF. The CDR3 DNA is TGTGCCGGTACCCCAACAGGCTCTGGGGCCAACGTCCTGACTTTC. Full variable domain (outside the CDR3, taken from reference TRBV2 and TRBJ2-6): EPEVTQTPSHQVTQMGQEVILRCVPISNHLYFYWYRQILGQKVEFLVSFYNNEISEKSEIFDDQFSVERPDGSNFTLKIRSTKLEDSAMYFCAGTPTGSGANVLTFGAGSRLTVL.

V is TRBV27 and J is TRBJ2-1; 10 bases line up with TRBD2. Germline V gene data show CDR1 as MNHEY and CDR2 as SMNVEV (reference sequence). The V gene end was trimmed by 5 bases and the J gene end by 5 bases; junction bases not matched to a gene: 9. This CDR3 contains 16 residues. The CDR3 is CASSPRLAGPNNEQFF. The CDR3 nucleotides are TGTGCCAGCAGTCCACGACTAGCGGGTCCAAACAATGAGCAGTTCTTC.

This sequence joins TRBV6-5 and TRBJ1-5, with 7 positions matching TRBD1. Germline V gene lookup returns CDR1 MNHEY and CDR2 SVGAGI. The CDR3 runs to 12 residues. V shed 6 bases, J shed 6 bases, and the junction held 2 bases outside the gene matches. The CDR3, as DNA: TGTGCCAGCAGGACAGGGATTCAGCCCCAGCATTTT. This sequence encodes CASRTGIQPQHF.

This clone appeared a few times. CDR3 in DNA: TGTGCCAGCAGCTTACCCGGACAGGAAAACTATGGCTACACCTTC. Encoded protein: CASSLPGQENYGYTF. J is TRBJ1-2 and V is TRBV7-9; 7 bases map to TRBD1. Germline CDR1 and CDR2: SEHNR and FQNEAQ (reference sequence). With V trimmed by 2 bases and J by 2 bases, 5 bases remained unmatched. The CDR3 has 15 residues.

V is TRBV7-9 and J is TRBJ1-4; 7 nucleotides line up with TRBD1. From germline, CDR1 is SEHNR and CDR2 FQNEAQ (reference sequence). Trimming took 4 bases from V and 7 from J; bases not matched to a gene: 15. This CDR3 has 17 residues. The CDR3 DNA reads TGTGCCAGCAGCTCTTACCACAAAGACAGGGAAGGTGAAAAACTGTTTTTT. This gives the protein CASSSYHKDREGEKLFF.

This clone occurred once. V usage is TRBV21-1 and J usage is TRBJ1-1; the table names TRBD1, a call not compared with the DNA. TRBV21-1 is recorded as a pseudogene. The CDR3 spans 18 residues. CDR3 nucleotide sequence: TGTGCCAGCAGCAAAGTCTTCCGGGACAGCTCCTGGTACACTGAAGCTTTCTTT. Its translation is CASSKVFRDSSWYTEAFF.

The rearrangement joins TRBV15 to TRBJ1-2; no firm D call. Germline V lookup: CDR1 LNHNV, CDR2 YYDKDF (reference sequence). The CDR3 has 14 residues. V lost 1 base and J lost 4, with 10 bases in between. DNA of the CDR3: TGTGCCACCAGCAGAGGCCCGATCCTCTATGGCTACACCTTC. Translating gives CATSRGPILYGYTF.

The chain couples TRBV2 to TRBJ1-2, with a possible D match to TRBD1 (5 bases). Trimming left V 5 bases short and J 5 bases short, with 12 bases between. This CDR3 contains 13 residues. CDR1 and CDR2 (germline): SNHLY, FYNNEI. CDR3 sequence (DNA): TGTGCCAGCAGTTGGGACCCGGAGTATGGCTACACCTTC. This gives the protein CASSWDPEYGYTF. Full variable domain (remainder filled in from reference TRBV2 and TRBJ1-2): EPEVTQTPSHQVTQMGQEVILRCVPISNHLYFYWYRQILGQKVEFLVSFYNNEISEKSEIFDDQFSVERPDGSNFTLKIRSTKLEDSAMYFCASSWDPEYGYTFGSGTRLTVV.

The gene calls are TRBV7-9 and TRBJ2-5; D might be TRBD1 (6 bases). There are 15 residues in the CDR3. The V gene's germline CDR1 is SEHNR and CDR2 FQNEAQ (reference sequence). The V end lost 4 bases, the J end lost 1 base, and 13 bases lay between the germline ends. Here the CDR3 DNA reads TGTGCCAGCAGCTCTCCGGGACAACTCCAAGAGACCCAGTACTTC. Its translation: CASSSPGQLQETQYF.

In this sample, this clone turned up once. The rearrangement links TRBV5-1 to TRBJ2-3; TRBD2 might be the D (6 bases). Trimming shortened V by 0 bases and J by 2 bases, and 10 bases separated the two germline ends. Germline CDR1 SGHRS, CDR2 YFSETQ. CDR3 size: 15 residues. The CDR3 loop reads CASSLATRVTDTQYF. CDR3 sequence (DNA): TGCGCCAGCAGCTTGGCGACTAGAGTCACAGATACGCAGTATTTT. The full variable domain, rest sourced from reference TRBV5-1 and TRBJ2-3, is KAGVTQTPRYLIKTRGQQVTLSCSPISGHRSVSWYQQTPGQGLQFLFEYFSETQRNKGNFPGRFSGRQFSNSRSEMNVSTLELGDSALYLCASSLATRVTDTQYFGPGTRLTVL.

The CDR3 reads CATGVWGAGSYEQYF. The CDR3 DNA reads TGTGCCACCGGGGTTTGGGGGGCTGGCTCCTACGAGCAGTACTTC. The chain uses TRBV6-6 and TRBJ2-7; D assignment may be TRBD1 or TRBD2 (6 bases each). Germline values: CDR1 MNHNY, CDR2 SVGAGI (reference sequence). CDR3 length: 15 residues. V shed 10 bases and J shed 0 bases, with 19 bases lying between them.

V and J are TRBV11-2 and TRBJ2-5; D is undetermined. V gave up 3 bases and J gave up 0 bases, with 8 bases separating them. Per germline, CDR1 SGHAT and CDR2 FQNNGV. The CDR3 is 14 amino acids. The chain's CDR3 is CASSFGWNQETQYF. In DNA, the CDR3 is TGTGCCAGCAGCTTTGGGTGGAACCAAGAGACCCAGTACTTC.

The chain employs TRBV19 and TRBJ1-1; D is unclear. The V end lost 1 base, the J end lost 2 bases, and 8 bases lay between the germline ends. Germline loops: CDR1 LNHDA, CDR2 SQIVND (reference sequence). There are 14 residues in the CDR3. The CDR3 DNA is TGTGCCAGTAGTATAGGACCGACAAACACTGAAGCTTTCTTT. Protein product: CASSIGPTNTEAFF.

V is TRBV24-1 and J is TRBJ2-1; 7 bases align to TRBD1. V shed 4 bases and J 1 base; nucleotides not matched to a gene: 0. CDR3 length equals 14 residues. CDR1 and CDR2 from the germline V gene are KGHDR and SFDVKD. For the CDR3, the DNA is TGTGCCACCAGTGAGGGACAGTCCTACAATGAGCAGTTCTTC. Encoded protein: CATSEGQSYNEQFF.

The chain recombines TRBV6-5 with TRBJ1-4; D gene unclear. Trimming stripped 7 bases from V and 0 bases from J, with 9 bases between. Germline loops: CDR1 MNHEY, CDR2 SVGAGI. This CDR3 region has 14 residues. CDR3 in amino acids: CASTSGATNEKLFF. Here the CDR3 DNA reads TGTGCCAGCACTTCAGGAGCAACTAATGAAAAACTGTTTTTT.

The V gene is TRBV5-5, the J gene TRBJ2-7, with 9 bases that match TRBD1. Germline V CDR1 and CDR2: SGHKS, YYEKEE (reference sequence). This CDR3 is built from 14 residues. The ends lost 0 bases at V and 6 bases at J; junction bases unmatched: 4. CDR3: CASSLAHRGLEQYF. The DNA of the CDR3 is TGTGCCAGCAGCTTGGCCCACAGGGGGCTCGAGCAGTACTTC.

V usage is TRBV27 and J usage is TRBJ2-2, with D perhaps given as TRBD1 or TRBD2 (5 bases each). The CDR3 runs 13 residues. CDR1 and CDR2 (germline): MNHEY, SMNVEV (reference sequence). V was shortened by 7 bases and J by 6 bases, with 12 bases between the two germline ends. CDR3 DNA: TGTGCCAGCAAGCGAGGGGTGGCCGGGGAGCTGTTTTTT. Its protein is CASKRGVAGELFF.

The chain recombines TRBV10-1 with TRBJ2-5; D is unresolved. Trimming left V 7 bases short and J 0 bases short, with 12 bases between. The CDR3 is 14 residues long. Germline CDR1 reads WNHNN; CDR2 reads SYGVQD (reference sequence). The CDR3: CASKVPRHQETQYF. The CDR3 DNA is TGCGCCAGCAAGGTTCCTCGGCACCAAGAGACCCAGTACTTC.

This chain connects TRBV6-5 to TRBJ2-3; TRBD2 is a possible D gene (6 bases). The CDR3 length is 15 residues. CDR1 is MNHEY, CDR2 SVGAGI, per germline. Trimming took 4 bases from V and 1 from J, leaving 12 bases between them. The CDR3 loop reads CASSSLEGGTDTQYF. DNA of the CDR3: TGTGCCAGCAGTTCCCTGGAGGGAGGCACAGATACGCAGTATTTT.

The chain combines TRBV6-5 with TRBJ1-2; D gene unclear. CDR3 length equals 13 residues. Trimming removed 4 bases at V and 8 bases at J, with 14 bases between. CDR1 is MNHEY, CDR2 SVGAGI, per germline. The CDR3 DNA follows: TGTGCCAGCAGTTCGGGTCTCGGCGGGGGCTACACCTTC. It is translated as CASSSGLGGGYTF.

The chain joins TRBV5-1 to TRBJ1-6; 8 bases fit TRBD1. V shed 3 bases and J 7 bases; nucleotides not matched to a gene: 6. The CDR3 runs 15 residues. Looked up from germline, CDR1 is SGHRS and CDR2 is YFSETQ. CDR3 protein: CASSYGQGGNSPLHF. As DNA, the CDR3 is TGCGCCAGCAGCTACGGACAGGGAGGGAATTCACCCCTCCACTTT.

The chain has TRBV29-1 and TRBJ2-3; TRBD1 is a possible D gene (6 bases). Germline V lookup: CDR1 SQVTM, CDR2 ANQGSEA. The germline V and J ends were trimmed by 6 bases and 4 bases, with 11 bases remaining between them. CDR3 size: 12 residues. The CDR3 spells CSVDPGADTQYF. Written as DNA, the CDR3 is TGCAGCGTGGACCCAGGGGCAGATACGCAGTATTTT.

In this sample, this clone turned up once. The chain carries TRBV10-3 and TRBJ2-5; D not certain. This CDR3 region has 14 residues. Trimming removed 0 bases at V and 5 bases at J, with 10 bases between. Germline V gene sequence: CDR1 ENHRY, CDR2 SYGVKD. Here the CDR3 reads CAISESNGRETQYF. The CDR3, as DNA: TGTGCCATCAGTGAGTCGAATGGGCGCGAGACCCAGTACTTC.

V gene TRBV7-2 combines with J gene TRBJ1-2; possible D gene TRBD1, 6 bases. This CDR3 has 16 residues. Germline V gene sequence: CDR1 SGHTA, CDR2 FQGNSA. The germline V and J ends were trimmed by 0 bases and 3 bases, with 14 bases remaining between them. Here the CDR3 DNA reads TGTGCCAGCAGCTTAGCGGCAGGGGCGGTGGACTATGGCTACACCTTC. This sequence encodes CASSLAAGAVDYGYTF.

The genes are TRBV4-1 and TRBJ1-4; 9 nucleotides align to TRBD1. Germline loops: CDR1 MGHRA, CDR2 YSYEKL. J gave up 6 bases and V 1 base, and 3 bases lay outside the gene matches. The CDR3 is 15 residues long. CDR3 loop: CASSQAGTGYEKLFF. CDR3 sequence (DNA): TGCGCCAGCAGCCAAGCCGGGACAGGGTATGAAAAACTGTTTTTT.

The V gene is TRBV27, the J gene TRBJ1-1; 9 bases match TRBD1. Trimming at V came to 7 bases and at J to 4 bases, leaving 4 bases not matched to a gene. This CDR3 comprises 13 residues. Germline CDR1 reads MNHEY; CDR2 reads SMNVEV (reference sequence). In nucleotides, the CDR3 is TGTGCCAGCACCGTGACAGGGGGCACTGAAGCTTTCTTT. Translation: CASTVTGGTEAFF.